What follows describes a single T cell receptor (beta chain). This sample is part of a study of shared clonotypes between healthy human individuals. The CDR3 runs 16 residues. Trimming removed 6 bases at V and 2 bases at J, with 17 bases between. CDR1 is SGHAT, CDR2 FQDESV, per germline (reference sequence). Sorted-subset replicate PCRs used about 200 ng DNA, tens of thousands of T cell genomes. Sequencing used immunoSEQ multiplex PCR; TCRdb keeps in-frame clones, though not all of them. The sample records around 2.1 million clones, approximately 96% being singletons. Sequencing used naive CD4+ T cells sorted from blood. Specified subset: CD45RA+ positively selected. The receptor was derived from a man in his late teens or twenties in good health. The chain links TRBV11-1 to TRBJ1-3; no clear D. CDR3 region: CASSYEGKLTGNTIYF. In DNA form, the CDR3 reads TGTGCCAGCAGTTACGAAGGGAAGCTTACTGGAAACACCATATATTTT.